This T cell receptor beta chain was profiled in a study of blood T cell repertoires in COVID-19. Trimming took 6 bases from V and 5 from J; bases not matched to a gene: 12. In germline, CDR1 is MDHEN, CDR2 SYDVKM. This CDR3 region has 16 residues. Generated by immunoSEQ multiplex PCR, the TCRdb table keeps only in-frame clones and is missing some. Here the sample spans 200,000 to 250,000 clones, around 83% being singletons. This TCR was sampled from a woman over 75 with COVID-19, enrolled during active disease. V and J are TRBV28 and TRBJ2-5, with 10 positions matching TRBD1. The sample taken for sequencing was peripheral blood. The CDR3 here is CASRQYPGQGYETQYF. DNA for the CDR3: TGTGCCAGCAGGCAATACCCGGGACAGGGGTACGAGACCCAGTACTTC.